The 25 T cell receptor beta chains in this list originate from one sample, sequenced in a study of beta chain features in type 1 diabetes (dated by TCRdb to 2016 to 2018). Libraries were constructed by the immunoSEQ multiplex PCR assay. All of the isolated RNA was reverse transcribed with the High Capacity cDNA Reverse Transcription Kit, so expressed TCRB transcripts were sequenced. TCRdb's version of the immuneACCESS table is confined to in-frame rearrangements and falls short of the full clone set. An unresolved V gene accounts for under half of the shortfall where checked; the remainder is of unknown origin. Counted in this sample were 680,000 or so clones; less than 20% of them appeared once. The ten largest clones capture approximately 0.099% of the sample. The source material was naive CD4+ T cells from blood. Interpreted using the paper, the cell subset or site label stands for: true naive CD4+ T cells. The origin of the receptors is a man between 18 and 35 years old in good health.

Only a few counts were recorded for this clone. The V and J genes are TRBV6-6 and TRBJ1-6, with a tentative D call TRBD1 (6 bases). Per germline, CDR1 MNHNY and CDR2 SVGAGI (reference sequence). The germline V and J ends were trimmed by 6 bases and 8 bases, with 17 bases remaining between them. CDR3 length equals 15 residues. CDR3 residues: CASRAGALWDSPLHF. The CDR3 DNA is TGTGCCAGCAGGGCGGGGGCCCTCTGGGATTCACCCCTCCACTTT.

This chain joins TRBV19 and TRBJ2-7; D ambiguous. CDR3 length equals 12 residues. Germline loops: CDR1 LNHDA, CDR2 SQIVND (reference sequence). V lost 11 bases and J 2 bases, leaving 13 bases between the germline ends. Written as DNA, the CDR3 is TGTGCCTCCGGTTCCGGGCCCTACGAGCAGTACTTC. As protein: CASGSGPYEQYF.

The rearrangement joins TRBV6-6 to TRBJ1-2; maybe TRBD1 (5 bases). CDR1 and CDR2 from the germline V gene are MNHNY and SVGAGI (reference sequence). Trimming removed 0 bases from V and 2 bases from J, with 10 bases in between. This CDR3 is 15 amino acids long. The CDR3 spells CASSYSPGSNYGYTF. As DNA, the CDR3 is TGTGCCAGCAGTTACTCACCAGGGAGCAACTATGGCTACACCTTC.

The chain recombines TRBV25-1 with TRBJ1-6, with 9 bases fitting TRBD1. The V segment lost 3 bases and the J segment 9 bases; nucleotides outside the gene matches: 12. The germline CDR1 and CDR2 sequences are MGHDK and SYGVNS. The CDR3 extends over 17 amino acids. CDR3 DNA: TGTGCCAGCAGTGAGGTTCCCGGGACAGGGTCGGCTTCACCCCTCCACTTT. Translated, it gives CASSEVPGTGSASPLHF.

The chain joins TRBV5-4 to TRBJ2-3; 10 bases match TRBD2. The V and J ends lost 1 base and 2 bases, in that order; junction bases with no gene match: 7. The CDR3 has 17 amino acids. CDR1 is SGHNT, CDR2 YYREEE, per germline (reference sequence). The CDR3 coding sequence is TGTGCCAGCAGCTTGTGGGGACTAGCGCGAGCCACAGATACGCAGTATTTT. Protein: CASSLWGLARATDTQYF.

This chain uses TRBV7-2 with TRBJ2-3, with 9 bases matching TRBD2. CDR1 is SGHTA and CDR2 is FQGNSA in the germline V gene. The ends lost 10 bases at V and 2 bases at J; junction bases unmatched: 10. The CDR3 extends over 15 amino acids. The CDR3 nucleotides read TGTGCCACCCGAAGCGGGGGGTATTTCACAGATACGCAGTATTTT. Its protein product is CATRSGGYFTDTQYF.

This clone turned up a few times. The chain uses TRBV10-3 and TRBJ2-1; D gene unclear. V was clipped by 2 bases and J by 5 bases, with 16 bases between them. This CDR3 contains 16 residues. Germline lookup yields CDR1 ENHRY and CDR2 SYGVKD. The CDR3 is CAISEASTHSNNEQFF. The CDR3 region has the DNA TGTGCCATCAGTGAGGCGTCGACGCATTCCAACAATGAGCAGTTCTTC.

V is TRBV7-9 and J is TRBJ2-2, with D perhaps matching TRBD1 (6 bases). The CDR3 is 12 amino acids. Deletions cut 5 bases from V and 8 bases from J, with 9 bases between. The germline V gene encodes CDR1 SEHNR and CDR2 FQNEAQ (reference sequence). This chain's CDR3 is CASSRTVGELFF. CDR3 nucleotide sequence: TGTGCCAGCAGCCGGACAGTAGGGGAGCTGTTTTTT.

The table lists this clone with a few counts. The rearrangement links TRBV6-5 to TRBJ1-1; TRBD1 is a possible D gene (5 bases). CDR1 is MNHEY and CDR2 is SVGAGI in the germline V gene. CDR3 length: 14 residues. V lost 5 bases, J lost 6 bases, and 16 bases lay in between. The CDR3 DNA reads as TGTGCCAGCAGTCCGTTAGGGGAGGCCGCTGAAGCTTTCTTT. Translating it yields CASSPLGEAAEAFF.

The chain employs TRBV7-7 and TRBJ2-2; D unresolved. The V gene lost 3 bases and the J gene lost 6 bases, with 14 bases spanning the gap. Germline V gives CDR1 SSHAT, CDR2 FNYEAQ (reference sequence). The CDR3 has 15 residues. The CDR3 sequence is CASSFVGSQPGELFF. The CDR3 DNA reads TGTGCCAGCAGCTTCGTAGGGTCCCAACCCGGGGAGCTGTTTTTT. The variable domain in full, with the rest retrieved from reference TRBV7-7 and TRBJ2-2, is GAGVSQSPRYKVTKRGQDVTLRCDPISSHATLYWYQQALGQGPEFLTYFNYEAQPDKSGLPSDRFSAERPEGSISTLTIQRTEQRDSAMYRCASSFVGSQPGELFFGEGSRLTVL.

The chain joins TRBV7-2 to TRBJ2-5, with unresolved D. From germline, CDR1 is SGHTA and CDR2 FQGNSA. The ends were cut back, 3 bases at V and 7 bases at J, with 15 bases in the middle. The CDR3 has 14 amino acids. The CDR3 loop reads CASSLERSVGTQYF. The CDR3, as DNA: TGTGCCAGCAGCTTGGAAAGGTCCGTGGGGACCCAGTACTTC.

This clone appeared a few times. The gene calls are TRBV13 and TRBJ1-2, with D perhaps matching TRBD1 (6 bases). This CDR3 is built from 14 residues. Trimming cost V 6 bases and J 5 bases, with 16 bases left between them. Germline CDR1 PRHDT, CDR2 FYEKMQ (reference sequence). The CDR3 reads CASRDRGKWYGYTF. The CDR3 DNA sequence: TGTGCCAGCAGGGATAGGGGGAAGTGGTATGGCTACACCTTC.

Many counts were recorded for this clone. This specimen includes other DNA sequences encoding the same CDR3. The rearrangement uses TRBV28 and TRBJ2-7; D unclear. From germline, CDR1 is MDHEN and CDR2 SYDVKM. There are 12 residues in the CDR3. Trimming removed 2 bases at V and 3 bases at J, with 5 bases between. The CDR3 DNA sequence: TGTGCCAGCAGTTTAGTCGGCTACGAGCAGTACTTC. This codes for CASSLVGYEQYF.

This clone turned up a few times. The chain links TRBV18 to TRBJ2-1, with D tentatively TRBD1 (5 bases). V was pared by 2 bases and J by 2 bases, with 10 bases between. The germline gives CDR1 KGHSH, CDR2 LQKENI. The CDR3 has 15 amino acids. CDR3 residues: CASSPAQTAYNEQFF. Written as DNA, the CDR3 is TGTGCCAGCTCACCAGCGCAGACAGCCTACAATGAGCAGTTCTTC. Combining the CDR3 with reference TRBV18 and TRBJ2-1 gives the whole variable domain NAGVMQNPRHLVRRRGQEARLRCSPMKGHSHVYWYRQLPEEGLKFMVYLQKENIIDESGMPKERFSAEFPKEGPSILRIQQVVRGDSAAYFCASSPAQTAYNEQFFGPGTRLTVL.

This clone was detected ten times or more. Other DNA sequences in the sample encode the same CDR3. This CDR3 is CAWSRQGGAYEQYF. The DNA of the CDR3 is TGTGCCTGGAGTCGGCAGGGGGGAGCCTACGAGCAGTACTTC. The chain uses TRBV30 and TRBJ2-7, with D maybe TRBD1 (7 bases). Looked up from germline, CDR1 is GTSNPN and CDR2 is SVGIG (reference sequence). Trimming removed 2 bases at V and 2 bases at J, with 13 bases between. The CDR3 runs to 14 residues. Full variable domain (missing parts from reference TRBV30 and TRBJ2-7): SQTIHQWPATLVQPVGSPLSLECTVEGTSNPNLYWYRQAAGRGLQLLFYSVGIGQISSEVPQNLSASRPQDRQFILSSKKLLLSDSGFYLCAWSRQGGAYEQYFGPGTRLTVT.

This clone was counted only a few times. The chain uses TRBV7-2 and TRBJ2-6, with TRBD2 matching 8 bases. This CDR3 region has 18 residues. Trimming cost V 0 bases and J 4 bases; bases outside gene matches: 8. The germline gives CDR1 SGHTA, CDR2 FQGNSA. The CDR3 DNA is TGTGCCAGCAGCTTAGCGTCGGGAGGGGCTACCGGGGCCAACGTCCTGACTTTC. It yields the protein CASSLASGGATGANVLTF.

This clone was counted only a few times. V gene TRBV14 combines with J gene TRBJ2-5, with 7 bases aligning to TRBD2. The trim removed 4 bases at V and 5 bases at J, leaving 7 bases unmatched. The CDR3 extends over 14 amino acids. The germline CDR1 and CDR2 sequences are SGHDN and FVKESK. CDR3 loop: CASSPIAGGETQYF. The CDR3 DNA is TGTGCCAGCAGCCCCATAGCCGGGGGGGAGACCCAGTACTTC.

The V call is TRBV7-2, the J call TRBJ2-3; no clear D gene. V lost 3 bases and J lost 4, with 14 bases in between. There are 15 residues in the CDR3. Germline CDR1 reads SGHTA; CDR2 reads FQGNSA. CDR3 sequence (DNA): TGTGCCAGCAGCTTGACACCGAAGGGCCCAGATACGCAGTATTTT. It codes for CASSLTPKGPDTQYF.

This clone was counted a single time. V and J are TRBV7-9 and TRBJ1-2; unclear D gene. The CDR3 has 15 amino acids. V was trimmed by 0 bases and J by 0 bases, leaving 8 bases between them. Germline assignment: CDR1 SEHNR and CDR2 FQNEAQ (reference sequence). The CDR3 nucleotides are TGTGCCAGCAGCTTAGCGAGGTCAGCTAACTATGGCTACACCTTC. Its protein is CASSLARSANYGYTF. Combining the CDR3 with reference TRBV7-9 and TRBJ1-2 gives the whole variable domain DTGVSQNPRHKITKRGQNVTFRCDPISEHNRLYWYRQTLGQGPEFLTYFQNEAQLEKSRLLSDRFSAERPKGSFSTLEIQRTEQGDSAMYLCASSLARSANYGYTFGSGTRLTVV.

The V and J genes are TRBV7-2 and TRBJ2-5; no clear D. Per germline, CDR1 SGHTA and CDR2 FQGNSA. CDR3 length equals 14 residues. V gave up 2 bases and J gave up 2 bases, with 9 bases separating them. The chain's CDR3 is CASSLPPRQETQYF. The CDR3 DNA reads as TGTGCCAGCAGCTTACCCCCTAGACAAGAGACCCAGTACTTC. The complete variable domain, with remaining parts taken from reference TRBV7-2 and TRBJ2-5, reads GAGVSQSPSNKVTEKGKDVELRCDPISGHTALYWYRQSLGQGLEFLIYFQGNSAPDKSGLPSDRFSAERTGGSVSTLTIQRTQQEDSAVYLCASSLPPRQETQYFGPGTRLLVL.

This clone came up a few times. The chain's CDR3 is CASSQGQGLTSNQPQHF. DNA for the CDR3: TGCGCCAGCAGCCAAGGACAGGGCCTCACTAGCAATCAGCCCCAGCATTTT. V usage is TRBV4-1 and J usage is TRBJ1-5, with 7 bases identical to TRBD1. V lost 1 base, J lost 0 bases, and 6 bases stayed unmatched. This CDR3 is built from 17 residues. CDR1 and CDR2 (germline): MGHRA, YSYEKL.

The gene calls are TRBV12-5 and TRBJ1-1; D is unresolved. Germline V gene data show CDR1 as LGHNT and CDR2 as FRNRAP. With 0 bases removed from V and 4 bases from J, the gap between germline ends came to 15 bases. The length of the CDR3 is 16 residues. In nucleotides, the CDR3 is TGTGCTAGTGGTTTGGTACATGGGGTTGGAGGCACTGAAGCTTTCTTT. Residues: CASGLVHGVGGTEAFF.

There are a few counts of this clone. The chain links TRBV7-3 to TRBJ2-2; 9 bases line up with TRBD2. The CDR3 covers 15 residues. The germline gives CDR1 SGHTA, CDR2 FQGTGA. Trimming cost V 4 bases and J 6 bases; bases outside gene matches: 6. The CDR3 nucleotides read TGTGCCAGCAGCTCACCGGGACTAGCTGCCGGGGAGCTGTTTTTT. Protein: CASSSPGLAAGELFF. Full variable domain (remainder filled in from reference TRBV7-3 and TRBJ2-2): GAGVSQTPSNKVTEKGKYVELRCDPISGHTALYWYRQSLGQGPEFLIYFQGTGAADDSGLPNDRFFAVRPEGSVSTLKIQRTERGDSAVYLCASSSPGLAAGELFFGEGSRLTVL.

This clone was observed a few times. The J gene is TRBJ1-6, the V gene TRBV10-3; D gene unclear. The CDR3 is made up of 16 amino acids. Trimming took off 0 bases at V and 6 bases at J, with 12 bases between the two ends. Germline V gene data show CDR1 as ENHRY and CDR2 as SYGVKD. CDR3 in amino acids: CAISESGSGFNSPLHF. CDR3 in DNA: TGTGCCATCAGTGAGTCGGGGTCCGGATTTAATTCACCCCTCCACTTT.

This clone was counted a few times. The genes are TRBV27 and TRBJ2-7; TRBD1 aligns across 10 bases. V shed 5 bases and J 5 bases; nucleotides not matched to a gene: 15. This CDR3 has 17 amino acids. The germline V gene encodes CDR1 MNHEY and CDR2 SMNVEV (reference sequence). The CDR3 is CASSPPASGTGVHEQYF. The CDR3 region has the DNA TGTGCCAGCAGTCCCCCCGCTTCCGGGACAGGGGTCCACGAGCAGTACTTC.